This is a list of T cell receptor beta chains from one sample in a study of tumor-infiltrating lymphocytes in primary liver carcinoma. TCRdb re-derived calls from the multiplex PCR reads in MiXCR, one entry per CDR3 protein. The sample carries about 200,000 distinct CDR3 sequences, 65% recorded once. The sample was peripheral blood. These receptors all stem from a woman aged 60-70 years with primary liver carcinoma and hepatitis B virus infection. CDR3s leave out the opening cysteine and the closing phenylalanine or tryptophan. The D gene is left open where the match is weak. The listing skips clone size in some rows; elsewhere it reads once, few, many or a size class.

size: NA
V: TRBV28
D: TRBD2
CDR3: ASSLWGLAGGRQTRNEQF

size: NA
V: TRBV6-5
D: NA
CDR3: ASSYFLGQLQH

size: NA
V: TRBV7-9
D: TRBD2
CDR3: ASSPTGNGRASEQF

size: many
V: TRBV6-2/TRBV6-3
D: NA
CDR3: ASSSYRETQPQH

size: NA
V: TRBV6-9
D: NA
CDR3: ASIYTGSGQYQATQY

size: many
V: TRBV5-1
D: TRBD2
CDR3: ASSSRTSGITDTQY

size: many
V: TRBV28
D: NA
CDR3: ASSRPSPYQETQY

size: many
V: TRBV4-2
D: NA
CDR3: ASSQPGSVGTEAF

size: NA
V: TRBV11-2
D: TRBD1
CDR3: VSGPRQGGDHYGYT

size: NA
V: TRBV13
D: NA
CDR3: ASSLARREQF

size: NA
V: TRBV4-1
D: TRBD2
CDR3: ASSWEAGGYEQY

size: many
V: TRBV6-6
D: TRBD1
CDR3: ASSTRAGQGRGSNQPQH

size: few
V: TRBV6-4
D: NA
CDR3: ASSKDRHNEQF

size: NA
V: TRBV29-1
D: TRBD2
CDR3: SVAGLAYEQF

size: many
V: TRBV5-4
D: TRBD2
CDR3: ASRSGTSRNTGELF

size: NA
V: TRBV10-1
D: NA
CDR3: ASSRTGVTTGNEQF

size: few
V: TRBV28
D: NA
CDR3: ASSRTGLDTQY

size: NA
V: TRBV6-1
D: NA
CDR3: TSTRRDTNTGELF

size: NA
V: TRBV11-2
D: NA
CDR3: VSSLGSGSPSEQF

size: NA
V: TRBV28
D: NA
CDR3: ASSLIGPTEAF

size: NA
V: TRBV5-1
D: TRBD2
CDR3: ASSFSGRAANEQF

size: many
V: TRBV5-1
D: NA
CDR3: ASSLEGRIQETQY

size: NA
V: TRBV20-1
D: NA
CDR3: SARLFTGATGYGYT

size: few
V: TRBV28
D: TRBD1
CDR3: ASQRGQGANVLT

size: NA
V: TRBV28
D: TRBD1
CDR3: ASMTGTGTSPLH

size: NA
V: TRBV5-1
D: NA
CDR3: TSSLASIGRQETQY

size: many
V: TRBV12-3/TRBV12-4
D: NA
CDR3: ASSTGGGSSSYEQY

size: many
V: TRBV10-2
D: NA
CDR3: ASHVSGAYEQY

size: many
V: TRBV11-3
D: NA
CDR3: ASSLVVGASQETQY

size: NA
V: TRBV28
D: NA
CDR3: ASSLWFSGDQPQH

size: NA
V: TRBV11-3
D: NA
CDR3: ASSLMLTRAGQY

size: many
V: TRBV5-4
D: NA
CDR3: ASSFTGYNEQY

size: NA
V: TRBV12-3/TRBV12-4
D: NA
CDR3: ASSPQTISYNEQF

size: NA
V: TRBV6-5
D: NA
CDR3: ASRGQREKLC

size: NA
V: TRBV5-1
D: NA
CDR3: ASSLDGMNTEAF

size: many
V: TRBV5-6
D: NA
CDR3: ASSRGVGMGTEAF

size: NA
V: TRBV11-2
D: TRBD1
CDR3: ASSSPGQSYNEQF

size: many
V: TRBV5-4
D: TRBD2
CDR3: ASSPRGGSFTGELF

size: NA
V: TRBV11-2
D: NA
CDR3: PSSSTVHAQY

size: NA
V: TRBV6-5
D: NA
CDR3: DSSYSVRARSRETQY

size: NA
V: TRBV23-1
D: TRBD1
CDR3: ASSQSSTGDNQPQH

size: many
V: TRBV6-6
D: NA
CDR3: ASRRGGRAGQPQH

size: many
V: TRBV11-2
D: TRBD2
CDR3: ASSALAANNEQF

size: NA
V: TRBV7-9
D: NA
CDR3: TSSFGQDGYT

size: NA
V: TRBV5-1
D: NA
CDR3: ASSFVDSTTDTQY

size: few
V: TRBV9
D: TRBD2
CDR3: ASSVAASGREETQY